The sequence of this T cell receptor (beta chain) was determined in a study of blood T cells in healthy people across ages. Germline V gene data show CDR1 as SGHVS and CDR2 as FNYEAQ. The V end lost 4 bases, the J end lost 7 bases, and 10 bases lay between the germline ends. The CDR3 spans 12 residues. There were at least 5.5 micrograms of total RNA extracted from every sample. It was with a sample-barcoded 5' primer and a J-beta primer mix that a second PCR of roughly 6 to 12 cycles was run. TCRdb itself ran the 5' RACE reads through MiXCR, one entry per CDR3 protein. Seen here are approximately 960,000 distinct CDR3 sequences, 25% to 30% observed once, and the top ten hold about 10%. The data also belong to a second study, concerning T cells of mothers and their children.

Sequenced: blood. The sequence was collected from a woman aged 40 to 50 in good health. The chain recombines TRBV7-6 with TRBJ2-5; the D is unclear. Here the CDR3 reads CASSSSFGTQYF. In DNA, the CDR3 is TGTGCCAGCAGCTCCTCGTTCGGGACCCAGTACTTC.